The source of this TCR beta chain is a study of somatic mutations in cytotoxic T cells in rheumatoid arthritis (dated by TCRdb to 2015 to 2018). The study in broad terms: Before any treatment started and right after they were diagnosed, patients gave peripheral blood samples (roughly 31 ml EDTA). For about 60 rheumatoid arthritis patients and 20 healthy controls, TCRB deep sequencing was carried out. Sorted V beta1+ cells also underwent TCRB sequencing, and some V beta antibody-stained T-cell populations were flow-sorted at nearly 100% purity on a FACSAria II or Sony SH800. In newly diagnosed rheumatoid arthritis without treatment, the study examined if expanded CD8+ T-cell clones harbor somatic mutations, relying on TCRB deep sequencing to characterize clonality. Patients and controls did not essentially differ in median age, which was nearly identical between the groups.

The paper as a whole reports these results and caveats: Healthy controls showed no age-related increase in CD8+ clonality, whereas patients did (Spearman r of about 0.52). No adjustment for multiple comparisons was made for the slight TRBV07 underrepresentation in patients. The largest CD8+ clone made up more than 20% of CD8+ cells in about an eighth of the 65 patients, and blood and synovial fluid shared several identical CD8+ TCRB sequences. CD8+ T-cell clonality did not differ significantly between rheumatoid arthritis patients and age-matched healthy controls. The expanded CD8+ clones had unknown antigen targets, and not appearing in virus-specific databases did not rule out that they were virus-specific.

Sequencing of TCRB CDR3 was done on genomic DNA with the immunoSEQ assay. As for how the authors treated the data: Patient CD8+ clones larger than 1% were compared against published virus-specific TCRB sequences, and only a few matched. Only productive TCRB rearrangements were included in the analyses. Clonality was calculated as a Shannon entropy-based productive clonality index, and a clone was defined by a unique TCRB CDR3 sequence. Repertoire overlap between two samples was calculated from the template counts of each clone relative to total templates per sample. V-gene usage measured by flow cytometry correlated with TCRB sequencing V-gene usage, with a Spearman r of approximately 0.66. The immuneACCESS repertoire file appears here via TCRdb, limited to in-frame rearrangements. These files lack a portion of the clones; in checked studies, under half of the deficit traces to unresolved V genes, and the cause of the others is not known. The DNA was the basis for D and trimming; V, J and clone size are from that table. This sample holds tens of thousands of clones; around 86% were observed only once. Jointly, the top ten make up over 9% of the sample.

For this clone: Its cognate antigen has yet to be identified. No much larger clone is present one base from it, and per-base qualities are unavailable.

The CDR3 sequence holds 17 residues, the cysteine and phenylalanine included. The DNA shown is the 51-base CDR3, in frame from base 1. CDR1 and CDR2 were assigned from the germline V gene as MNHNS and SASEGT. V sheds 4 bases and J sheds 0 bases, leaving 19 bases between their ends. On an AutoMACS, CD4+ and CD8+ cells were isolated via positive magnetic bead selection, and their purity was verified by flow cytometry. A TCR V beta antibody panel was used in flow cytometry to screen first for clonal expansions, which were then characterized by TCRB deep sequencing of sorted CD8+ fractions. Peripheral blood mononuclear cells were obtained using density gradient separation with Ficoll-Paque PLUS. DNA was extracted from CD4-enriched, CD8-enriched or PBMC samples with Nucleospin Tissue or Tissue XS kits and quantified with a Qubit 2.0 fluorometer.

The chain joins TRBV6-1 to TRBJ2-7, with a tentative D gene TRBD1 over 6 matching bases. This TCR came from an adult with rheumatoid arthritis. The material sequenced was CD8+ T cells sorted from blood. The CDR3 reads CASSGAGTFGGSYEQYF. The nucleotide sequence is TGTGCCAGCAGTGGGGCCGGGACATTTGGGGGCTCCTACGAGCAGTACTTC.